The 18 T cell receptor beta chains below all came from one sample that was sequenced in a study of T cell repertoires in cytomegalovirus infection. No cognate antigen is known for these TCRs. Each CDR3 protein gets one entry after TCRdb re-called the reads with MiXCR. The table lists approximately 770,000 distinct CDR3 sequences, just under 30% of them singletons. The material sequenced was cultured CD8+ T cells from PBMCs, taken from culture after CMV antigen stimulation. The receptor set was obtained from a human donor in good health (CMV status not recorded). Some clones in this sample may be carry-over from other donors' samples.

The rearrangement links TRBV7-9 to TRBJ2-3; D unresolved. Germline V gives CDR1 SEHNR, CDR2 FQNEAQ (reference sequence). CDR3 size: 12 residues. Trimming cost V 3 bases and J 6 bases, with 7 bases left between them. In DNA form, the CDR3 reads TGTGCCAGCAGCTTCATACGTGATACGCAGTATTTT. It encodes CASSFIRDTQYF.

The chain joins TRBV7-4 to TRBJ2-7; 13 positions match TRBD2. Germline V gene lookup returns CDR1 SGHVT and CDR2 SQSDAQ. The CDR3 is made up of 16 amino acids. V was clipped by 5 bases and J by 3 bases; unmatched bases: 7. This chain's CDR3 is CASSLPTSGGFYEQYF. The CDR3 DNA reads as TGTGCCAGCAGCCTACCGACTAGCGGGGGGTTCTACGAGCAGTACTTC.

CDR3 DNA: TGTGCCAGCAGTTACTCGACCCACCGCGGAGCCTACGAGCAGTACTTC. Translated: CASSYSTHRGAYEQYF. The chain uses TRBV6-8 and TRBJ2-7; D unclear. The length of the CDR3 is 16 residues. V dropped 0 bases and J dropped 2 bases, with 14 bases sitting between them. The germline gives CDR1 MNHGY, CDR2 SAAAGT.

The V and J genes are TRBV27 and TRBJ2-5; 9 bases agree with TRBD1. There are 18 residues in the CDR3. From germline, CDR1 is MNHEY and CDR2 SMNVEV (reference sequence). The V and J ends lost 7 bases and 5 bases, in that order; junction bases with no gene match: 20. The CDR3 DNA reads as TGTGCCAGCACCCAAGGGGGGACAGGGACGGGGCTAGGGGAGACCCAGTACTTC. It specifies CASTQGGTGTGLGETQYF.

The rearrangement uses TRBV5-1 and TRBJ1-2; tentative D call: TRBD1 (6 bases). Per the germline V gene, CDR1 is SGHRS and CDR2 is YFSETQ. V gave up 3 bases and J gave up 8 bases, with 14 bases separating them. This CDR3 spans 13 amino acids. The CDR3 protein is CASSYGQPWGYTF. CDR3 nucleotide sequence: TGCGCCAGCAGCTATGGACAGCCTTGGGGCTACACCTTC.

This clonotype turned up a few times. V usage is TRBV12-3 or TRBV12-4 and J usage is TRBJ1-5; no clear D gene. V lost 3 bases, J lost 5 bases, and 26 bases lay in between. The CDR3 covers 19 residues. In nucleotides, the CDR3 is TGTGCCAGCAGTTTTTCGCGAGACCAAAGGTGGGGTATGGATCAGCCCCAGCATTTT. Translated: CASSFSRDQRWGMDQPQHF.

This clonotype was seen more than once but under ten times. V is TRBV7-6 and J is TRBJ1-1, with D unresolved. CDR3 length: 14 amino acids. Germline values: CDR1 SGHVS, CDR2 FNYEAQ. V lost 4 bases, J lost 0 bases, and 9 bases lay in between. CDR3 residues: CASSSAGVNTEAFF. The DNA for the CDR3 is TGTGCCAGCAGCTCGGCGGGTGTGAACACTGAAGCTTTCTTT.

This clonotype was observed a handful of times. The chain uses TRBV15 and TRBJ1-2, with unresolved D. Germline V lookup: CDR1 LNHNV, CDR2 YYDKDF (reference sequence). Trimming pared 5 bases from V and 3 bases from J, leaving 10 bases between. This CDR3 has 13 amino acids. In nucleotides, the CDR3 is TGTGCCACCAGCCAGGCGGGGTACTATGGCTACACCTTC. Protein: CATSQAGYYGYTF. The whole variable domain, filled in from reference TRBV15 and TRBJ1-2, reads DAMVIQNPRYQVTQFGKPVTLSCSQTLNHNVMYWYQQKSSQAPKLLFHYYDKDFNNEADTPDNFQSRRPNTSFCFLDIRSPGLGDTAMYLCATSQAGYYGYTFGSGTRLTVV.

The rearrangement links TRBV12-3 or TRBV12-4 to TRBJ2-1, with 7 nucleotides matching TRBD2. The CDR3 totals 15 residues. V lost 5 bases, J lost 1 base, and 5 bases stayed unmatched. CDR3 in amino acids: CASSREAISYNEQFF. The CDR3 nucleotides read TGTGCCAGCAGTCGGGAGGCTATTTCCTACAATGAGCAGTTCTTC.

The chain links TRBV7-4 to TRBJ2-5; TRBD2 matches 10 bases. From germline, CDR1 is SGHVT and CDR2 SQSDAQ. The V and J ends lost 2 bases and 3 bases, in that order; junction bases with no gene match: 6. This CDR3 contains 16 residues. The CDR3 reads CASSLPLAGAKETQYF. CDR3 in DNA: TGTGCCAGCAGCTTACCTCTAGCGGGGGCGAAAGAGACCCAGTACTTC.

This clonotype was observed many times. The V gene is TRBV7-2, the J gene TRBJ1-4, with 8 nucleotides matching TRBD1. The J segment lost 0 bases and the V segment lost 2 bases, leaving 14 bases of the junction unmatched. Per the germline V gene, CDR1 is SGHTA and CDR2 is FQGNSA. This CDR3 contains 20 residues. The CDR3 DNA reads as TGTGCCAGCAGCTTAAACCGCCTCCGGGGACAGGAAGCAACTAATGAAAAACTGTTTTTT. Protein product: CASSLNRLRGQEATNEKLFF.

The V call is TRBV29-1, the J call TRBJ2-2; D is uncertain. The CDR3 spans 14 residues. Trimming took off 3 bases at V and 1 base at J, with 9 bases between the two ends. Germline loops: CDR1 SQVTM, CDR2 ANQGSEA. CDR3 sequence: CSVERTENTGELFF. DNA of the CDR3: TGCAGCGTTGAGAGGACGGAGAACACCGGGGAGCTGTTTTTT.

This clonotype was observed a few times. The chain carries TRBV7-9 and TRBJ1-2; maybe TRBD1 (5 bases). V was trimmed by 2 bases and J by 4 bases, leaving 17 bases between them. Germline CDR1 is SEHNR and CDR2 is FQNEAQ (reference sequence). CDR3 length equals 16 residues. The CDR3 sequence is CASSLRQSGLSYGYTF. CDR3 sequence (DNA): TGTGCCAGCAGCTTACGACAGTCCGGCTTGAGCTATGGCTACACCTTC.

This clonotype has just a few counts. The chain combines TRBV6-5 with TRBJ2-2, with 9 bases that match TRBD1. Germline V gene lookup returns CDR1 MNHEY and CDR2 SVGAGI. With V trimmed by 0 bases and J by 0 bases, 2 bases remained unmatched. The CDR3 has 17 amino acids. The CDR3, as DNA: TGTGCCAGCAGTTACTCAAGGACAGGGGCGAACACCGGGGAGCTGTTTTTT. Protein: CASSYSRTGANTGELFF.

The J gene is TRBJ2-7, the V gene TRBV10-3; D uncertain. This CDR3 region has 13 residues. Germline V gene sequence: CDR1 ENHRY, CDR2 SYGVKD. V was shortened by 3 bases and J by 3 bases, with 9 bases between the two germline ends. The CDR3 loop reads CAISESPSYEQYV. The DNA for the CDR3 is TGTGCCATCAGTGAAAGCCCCAGCTACGAGCAGTACGTC.

The sample holds many counts of this clonotype. The chain has TRBV7-8 and TRBJ1-4; 7 bases match TRBD1. This CDR3 region has 16 residues. With V trimmed by 2 bases and J by 0 bases, 3 bases remained unmatched. Germline V gene sequence: CDR1 SGHVS, CDR2 FQNEAQ. The CDR3 DNA reads as TGTGCCAGCAGCTTACGGCAGGGGGCAACTAATGAAAAACTGTTTTTT. This codes for CASSLRQGATNEKLFF.

J is TRBJ2-1 and V is TRBV6-6; TRBD1 is a possible D gene (7 bases). V was trimmed by 2 bases and J by 8 bases, leaving 16 bases between them. Looked up from germline, CDR1 is MNHNY and CDR2 is SVGAGI (reference sequence). CDR3 length: 15 residues. The CDR3, as DNA: TGTGCCAGCAGTTACATTAGGGGGCGCGGGGATGAGCAGTTCTTC. This codes for CASSYIRGRGDEQFF.

This chain links TRBV6-1 with TRBJ2-7, with D hard to call. Germline V CDR1 and CDR2: MNHNS, SASEGT. CDR3 length: 9 amino acids. The chain's CDR3 is CIVGYEQYV. In nucleotides, the CDR3 is TGTATTGTAGGTTATGAGCAGTACGTC.